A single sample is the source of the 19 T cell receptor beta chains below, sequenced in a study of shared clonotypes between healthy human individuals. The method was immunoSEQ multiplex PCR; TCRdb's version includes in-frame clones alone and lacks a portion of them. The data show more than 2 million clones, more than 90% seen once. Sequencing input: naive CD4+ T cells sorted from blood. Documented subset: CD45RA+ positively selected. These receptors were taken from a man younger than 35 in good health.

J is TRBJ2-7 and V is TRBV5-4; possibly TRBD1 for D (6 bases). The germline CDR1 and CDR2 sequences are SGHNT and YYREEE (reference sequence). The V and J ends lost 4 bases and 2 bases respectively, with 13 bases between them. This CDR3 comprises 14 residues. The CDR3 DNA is TGTGCCAGCAGCCCGCAGGGGAAAACCTACGAGCAGTACTTC. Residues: CASSPQGKTYEQYF.

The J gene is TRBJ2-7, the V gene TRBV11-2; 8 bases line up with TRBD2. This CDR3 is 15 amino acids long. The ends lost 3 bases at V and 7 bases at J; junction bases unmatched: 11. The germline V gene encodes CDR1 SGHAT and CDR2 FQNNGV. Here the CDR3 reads CASSLTGLGLGEQYF. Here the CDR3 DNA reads TGTGCCAGCAGCTTGACGGGACTAGGTCTAGGGGAGCAGTACTTC.

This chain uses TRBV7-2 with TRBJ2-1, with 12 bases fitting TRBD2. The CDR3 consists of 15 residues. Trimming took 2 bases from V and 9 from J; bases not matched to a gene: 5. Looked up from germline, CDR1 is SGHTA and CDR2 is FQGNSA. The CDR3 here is CASSLLAGGLGEQFF. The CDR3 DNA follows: TGTGCCAGCAGCTTACTAGCGGGAGGGCTAGGTGAGCAGTTCTTC.

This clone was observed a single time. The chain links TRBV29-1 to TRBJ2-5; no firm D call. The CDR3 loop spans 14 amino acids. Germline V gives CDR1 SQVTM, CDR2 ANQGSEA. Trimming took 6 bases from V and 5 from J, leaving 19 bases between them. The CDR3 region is CSVYSLPGLETQYF. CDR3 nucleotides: TGCAGCGTCTACAGCCTCCCTGGTTTGGAGACCCAGTACTTC.

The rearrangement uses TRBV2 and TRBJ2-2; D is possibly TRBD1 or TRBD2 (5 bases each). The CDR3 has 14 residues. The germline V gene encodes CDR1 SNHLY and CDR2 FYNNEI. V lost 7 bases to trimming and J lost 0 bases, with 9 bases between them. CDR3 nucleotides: TGTGCCAGCAAGGGACCACCGAACACCGGGGAGCTGTTTTTT. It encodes CASKGPPNTGELFF.

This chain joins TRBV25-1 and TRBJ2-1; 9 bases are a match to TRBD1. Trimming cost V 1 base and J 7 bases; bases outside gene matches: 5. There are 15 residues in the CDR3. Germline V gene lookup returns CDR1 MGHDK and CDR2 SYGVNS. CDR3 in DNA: TGTGCCAGCAGTGAATCGGGGACAGGGTCAAATGAGCAGTTCTTC. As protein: CASSESGTGSNEQFF.

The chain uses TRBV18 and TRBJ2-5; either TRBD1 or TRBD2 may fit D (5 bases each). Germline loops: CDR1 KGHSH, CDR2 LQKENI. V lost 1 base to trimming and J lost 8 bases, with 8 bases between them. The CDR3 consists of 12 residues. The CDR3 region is CASSPRDGTQYF. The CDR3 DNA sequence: TGTGCCAGCTCACCACGGGACGGAACCCAGTACTTC.

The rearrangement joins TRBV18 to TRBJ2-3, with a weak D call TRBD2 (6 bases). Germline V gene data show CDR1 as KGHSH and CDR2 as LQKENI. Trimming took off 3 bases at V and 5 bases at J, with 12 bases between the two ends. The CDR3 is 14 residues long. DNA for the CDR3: TGTGCCAGCTCACCTGGGGGGAATCTAGATACGCAGTATTTT. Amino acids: CASSPGGNLDTQYF.

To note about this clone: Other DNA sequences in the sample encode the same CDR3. The CDR3: CASSFQGPTDTQYF. The CDR3 bases are TGTGCCAGCAGCTTCCAGGGGCCCACAGATACGCAGTATTTT. The chain couples TRBV7-9 to TRBJ2-3; weak D call: TRBD1 (6 bases). The CDR3 is 14 residues long. The V gene's germline CDR1 is SEHNR and CDR2 FQNEAQ (reference sequence). The V end was cut by 3 bases, the J end by 2 bases, with 9 bases between.

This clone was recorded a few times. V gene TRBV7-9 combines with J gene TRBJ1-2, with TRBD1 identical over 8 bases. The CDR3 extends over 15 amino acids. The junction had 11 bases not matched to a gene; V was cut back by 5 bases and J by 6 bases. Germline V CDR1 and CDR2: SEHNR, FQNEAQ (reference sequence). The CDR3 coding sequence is TGTGCCAGCAGCCCCCTGGACAGGGAACGGGATGGCTACACCTTC. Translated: CASSPLDRERDGYTF.

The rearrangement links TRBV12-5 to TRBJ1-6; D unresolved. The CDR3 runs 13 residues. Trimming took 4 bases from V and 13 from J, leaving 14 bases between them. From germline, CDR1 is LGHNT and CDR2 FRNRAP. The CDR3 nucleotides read TGTGCTAGTGGTTCCCGGGCCGGCAGGCCCCTCCACTTT. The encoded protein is CASGSRAGRPLHF.

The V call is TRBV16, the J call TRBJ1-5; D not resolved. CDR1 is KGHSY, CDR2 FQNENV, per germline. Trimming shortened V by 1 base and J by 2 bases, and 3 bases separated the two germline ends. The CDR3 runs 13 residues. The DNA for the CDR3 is TGTGCCAGCAGCCAATTAGGCAATCAGCCCCAGCATTTT. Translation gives CASSQLGNQPQHF.

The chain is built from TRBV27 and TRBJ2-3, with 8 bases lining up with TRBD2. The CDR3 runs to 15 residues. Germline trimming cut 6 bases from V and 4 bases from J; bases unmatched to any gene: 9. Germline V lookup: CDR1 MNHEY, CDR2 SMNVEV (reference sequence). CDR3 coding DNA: TGTGCCAGCAGCCCCGGCAGCGGGAGCCCAGATACGCAGTATTTT. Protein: CASSPGSGSPDTQYF.

CDR3 sequence (DNA): TGTGCCAGCAGCTTAGAATGGGTTAGCGGGAGGGCGCAGACCCAGTACTTC. The encoded protein is CASSLEWVSGRAQTQYF. This sequence joins TRBV7-2 and TRBJ2-5; 11 bases map to TRBD2. The CDR3 runs to 17 residues. V lost 1 base, J lost 6 bases, and 10 bases stayed unmatched. The V gene's germline CDR1 is SGHTA and CDR2 FQGNSA.

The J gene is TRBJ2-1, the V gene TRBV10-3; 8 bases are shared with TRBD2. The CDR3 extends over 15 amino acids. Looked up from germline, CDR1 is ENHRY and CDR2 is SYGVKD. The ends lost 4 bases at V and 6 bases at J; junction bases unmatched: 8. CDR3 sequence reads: CAISAMGLGGNEQFF. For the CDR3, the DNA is TGTGCCATCAGTGCAATGGGACTAGGCGGCAATGAGCAGTTCTTC.

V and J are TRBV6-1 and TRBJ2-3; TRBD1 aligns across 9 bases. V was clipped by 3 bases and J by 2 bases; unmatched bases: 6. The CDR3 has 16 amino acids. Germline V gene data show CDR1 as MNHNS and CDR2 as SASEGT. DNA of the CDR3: TGTGCCAGCAGTGATCCGACAGGGGGTGTCACAGATACGCAGTATTTT. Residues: CASSDPTGGVTDTQYF.

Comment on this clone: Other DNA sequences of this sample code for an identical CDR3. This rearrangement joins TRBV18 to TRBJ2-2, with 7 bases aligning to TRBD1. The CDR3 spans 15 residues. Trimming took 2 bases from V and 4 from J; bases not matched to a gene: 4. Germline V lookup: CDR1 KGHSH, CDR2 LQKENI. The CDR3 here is CASSPAAGGTGELFF. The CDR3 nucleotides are TGTGCCAGCTCACCAGCAGCAGGGGGCACCGGGGAGCTGTTTTTT.

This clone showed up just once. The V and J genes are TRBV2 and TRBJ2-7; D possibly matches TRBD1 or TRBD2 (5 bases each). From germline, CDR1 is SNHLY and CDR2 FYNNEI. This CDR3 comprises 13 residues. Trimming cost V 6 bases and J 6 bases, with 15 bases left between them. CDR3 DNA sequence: TGTGCCAGCAGCTACCGGGACGCCGGCGAGCAGTACTTC. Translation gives CASSYRDAGEQYF.

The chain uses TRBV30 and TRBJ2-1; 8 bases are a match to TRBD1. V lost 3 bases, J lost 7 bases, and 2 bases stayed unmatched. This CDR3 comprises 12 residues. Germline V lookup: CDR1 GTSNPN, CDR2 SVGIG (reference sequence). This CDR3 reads CAWSGQGNEQFF. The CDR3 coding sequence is TGTGCCTGGAGCGGACAGGGAAATGAGCAGTTCTTC.